This TCR beta chain stems from a study of T cells expressing NK-cell markers. Whole-study context: CD3+CD56+NKG2C+, CD3+CD56+NKG2C- and CD3+CD56-NKG2C+ T cells, once sorted, supplied the TCR beta repertoires. In the group of eight sequenced donors, seven were HCMV-seropositive and one was seronegative.

Study-level points and caveats: Researchers report these clonotypes also headed the CD3+CD56-NKG2C+ fraction in four donors. In a handful of donors, dominant NKG2C+ clonotypes were about 1.0-7.5% of CD8+ T cells.

TCRdb reworked the 5' RACE reads into one entry per CDR3 protein, no DNA. In all, the sample yields fewer than 400,000 distinct CDR3 sequences. The V gene's germline CDR1 is MGHRA and CDR2 YSYEKL. CDR3 size: 15 residues. As for this clonotype: Its antigen is undetermined.

The sequenced sample consisted of blood T cells: a sorted CD56 or NKG2C T cell subset, CD4+ or CD8+ T cells, or bulk PBMC T cells (not recorded which). This receptor was identified in a woman between 50 and 59 years old in good health. The chain has TRBV4-1 and TRBJ1-5; the TRBD1 assignment by TCRdb is unverifiable without DNA. Here the CDR3 reads CASSHLQGSNQPQHF.